Shown below are 32 T cell receptor beta chains from a single sample sequenced in a study of human T cells and chemical hapten exposure. Time point of the sample: pre-sensitization, week 0. The sample's treatment: therapeutic diphenylcyclopropenone sensitization with weekly scalp DPC. TCRdb itself ran the RACE reads through MiXCR, one entry per CDR3 protein. This table has some 360,000 distinct CDR3 sequences, about 5.1% appearing once. Sequencing was performed on whole blood, taken in connection with sensitization to the hapten diphenylcyclopropenone (DPC). These receptor sequences come from a woman aged 50 to 60 with alopecia areata. Some clones in this sample may be carry-over from other donors' samples.

This clonotype has a handful of counts. V usage is TRBV5-4 and J usage is TRBJ1-4, with 8 nucleotides matching TRBD1. The V and J ends lost 4 bases and 6 bases, in that order; junction bases with no gene match: 8. Germline V gives CDR1 SGHNT, CDR2 YYREEE (reference sequence). The CDR3 is 15 residues long. The CDR3, as DNA: TGTGCCAGCAGCCTCCAACAGGGGGGCGATGAAAAACTGTTTTTT. It specifies CASSLQQGGDEKLFF. Combining the CDR3 with reference TRBV5-4 and TRBJ1-4 gives the whole variable domain ETGVTQSPTHLIKTRGQQVTLRCSSQSGHNTVSWYQQALGQGPQFIFQYYREEENGRGNFPPRFSGLQFPNYSSELNVNALELDDSALYLCASSLQQGGDEKLFFGSGTQLSVL.

The rearrangement uses TRBV6-5 and TRBJ1-2; D might be TRBD1 (5 bases). The germline V gene has CDR1 MNHEY and CDR2 SVGAGI. Trimming shortened V by 0 bases and J by 0 bases, and 8 bases separated the two germline ends. The CDR3 has 15 residues. CDR3 in amino acids: CASSYSPTANYGYTF. CDR3 coding DNA: TGTGCCAGCAGTTACTCCCCGACAGCTAACTATGGCTACACCTTC.

The chain employs TRBV7-6 and TRBJ1-4; the D gene is possibly TRBD1 (5 bases). V lost 1 base and J lost 5, with 14 bases in between. The CDR3 sequence is 16 residues long. In germline, CDR1 is SGHVS, CDR2 FNYEAQ. This CDR3 reads CASSLGSGGLNEKLFF. As DNA, the CDR3 is TGTGCCAGCAGCTTAGGATCCGGGGGACTAAATGAAAAACTGTTTTTT.

The CDR3 protein is CASSVGGNFQETQYF. For the CDR3, the DNA is TGTGCCAGCAGCGTAGGGGGCAACTTCCAAGAGACCCAGTACTTC. The rearrangement uses TRBV9 and TRBJ2-5, with a weak D call TRBD1 (5 bases). The CDR3 consists of 15 residues. The ends were cut back, 0 bases at V and 1 base at J, with 10 bases in the middle. CDR1 SGDLS and CDR2 YYNGEE come from the germline V gene.

The chain carries TRBV6-2 or TRBV6-3 and TRBJ2-1; 9 bases line up with TRBD2. V lost 1 base to trimming and J lost 6 bases; unmatched junction nucleotides: 13. The CDR3 spans 18 residues. CDR1 and CDR2 from the germline V gene are MNHEY and SVGEGT. The CDR3 DNA sequence: TGTGCCAGCAGTTACTTTTCCCGGGCTAGCGGGAAGGGCAATGAGCAGTTCTTC. Translated: CASSYFSRASGKGNEQFF.

This clonotype has just a few counts. The rearrangement joins TRBV7-2 to TRBJ1-2; D may be TRBD1 (5 bases). Looked up from germline, CDR1 is SGHTA and CDR2 is FQGNSA. This CDR3 is built from 14 residues. V was shortened by 5 bases and J by 8 bases, with 18 bases between the two germline ends. The CDR3 sequence: CASSAGAFPGGYTF. CDR3 bases: TGTGCCAGCAGCGCCGGGGCCTTCCCGGGAGGCTACACCTTC.

The sample holds a few counts of this clonotype. The chain employs TRBV27 and TRBJ2-3, with TRBD1 as a possible D gene (5 bases). The CDR3 totals 13 residues. Germline V gene sequence: CDR1 MNHEY, CDR2 SMNVEV (reference sequence). Trimming stripped 4 bases from V and 8 bases from J, with 13 bases between. The CDR3 DNA reads as TGTGCCAGCAGTTCGTTCAGGGATTTTACGCAGTATTTT. Its translation is CASSSFRDFTQYF.

The chain is built from TRBV10-3 and TRBJ1-1; 7 bases are a match to TRBD1. CDR1 is ENHRY, CDR2 SYGVKD, per germline. CDR3 length equals 13 residues. After removal of 3 bases from V and 5 bases from J, the junction contained 3 bases not matched to a gene. The CDR3 reads CAISERGRTEAFF. CDR3 nucleotide sequence: TGTGCCATCAGTGAAAGGGGGCGAACTGAAGCTTTCTTT.

This clonotype was seen ten or more times. The chain couples TRBV6-6 to TRBJ2-4, with D possibly being TRBD1 (5 bases). Trimming stripped 7 bases from V and 9 bases from J, with 19 bases between. This CDR3 contains 14 residues. Germline V lookup: CDR1 MNHNY, CDR2 SVGAGI (reference sequence). The CDR3 spells CASTPEVWGPIQYF. The CDR3, as DNA: TGTGCCAGCACCCCCGAGGTGTGGGGCCCCATTCAGTACTTC.

The sample holds a few counts of this clonotype. The gene calls are TRBV20-1 and TRBJ2-1; 9 bases match TRBD1. The CDR3 extends over 13 amino acids. Germline V gives CDR1 DFQATT, CDR2 SNEGSKA (reference sequence). The J segment lost 9 bases and the V segment lost 6 bases, leaving 9 bases of the junction unmatched. CDR3 DNA: TGCAGTGCCCCGGGACAGGGTGAGGGTGAGCAGTTCTTC. The encoded protein is CSAPGQGEGEQFF.

The sample holds a few counts of this clonotype. The chain joins TRBV7-8 to TRBJ2-7; TRBD2 might be the D (5 bases). V lost 5 bases to trimming and J lost 7 bases, with 18 bases between them. Germline lookup yields CDR1 SGHVS and CDR2 FQNEAQ. This CDR3 comprises 14 residues. The CDR3 is CASSGRGTGLEQYF. For the CDR3, the DNA is TGTGCCAGCAGCGGCCGCGGCACGGGGTTGGAGCAGTACTTC.

Ten or more counts support this clonotype. A read error may account for a junction end that differs from germline. This rearrangement joins TRBV29-1 to TRBJ2-3, with TRBD2 matching over 9 bases. Germline CDR1 reads SQVTM; CDR2 reads ANQGSEA. The CDR3 sequence is 11 residues long. CDR3 nucleotide sequence: TGTTCTAGCGGGGACACAGATACGCAGTATTTT. The encoded protein is CSSGDTDTQYF.

There are a few counts of this clonotype. The genes are TRBV20-1 and TRBJ1-5; no clear D gene. Deletions cut 3 bases from V and 0 bases from J, with 12 bases between. This CDR3 is 15 amino acids long. Germline CDR1 reads DFQATT; CDR2 reads SNEGSKA (reference sequence). CDR3 loop: CSASISVDSNQPQHF. CDR3 DNA sequence: TGCAGTGCTAGTATTAGTGTGGATAGCAATCAGCCCCAGCATTTT.

In its sample, this clonotype was seen many times. V and J are TRBV9 and TRBJ2-7; no clear D. Germline CDR1 is SGDLS and CDR2 is YYNGEE. The CDR3 runs to 16 residues. Trimming stripped 4 bases from V and 0 bases from J, with 17 bases between. For the CDR3, the DNA is TGTGCCAGCAGCTCCCCCAATAATCAGAGCTCCTACGAGCAGTACTTC. It codes for CASSSPNNQSSYEQYF.

This chain uses TRBV20-1 with TRBJ1-1; D remains ambiguous. With 0 bases removed from V and 5 bases from J, the gap between germline ends came to 10 bases. There are 13 residues in the CDR3. Germline V gene lookup returns CDR1 DFQATT and CDR2 SNEGSKA (reference sequence). The CDR3 DNA reads as TGCAGTGCTAGAGATCCGTGGGGTACTGAAGCTTTCTTT. Its translation: CSARDPWGTEAFF.

The chain is built from TRBV5-4 and TRBJ1-6, with TRBD1 matching 7 bases. Germline CDR1 and CDR2: SGHNT and YYREEE (reference sequence). This CDR3 contains 15 residues. V shed 4 bases and J 7 bases; nucleotides not matched to a gene: 8. In nucleotides, the CDR3 is TGTGCCAGCAGCCCTGACGGGACAGAGAATTCACCCCTCCACTTT. Translation: CASSPDGTENSPLHF. The full variable domain, completed using reference TRBV5-4 and TRBJ1-6, is ETGVTQSPTHLIKTRGQQVTLRCSSQSGHNTVSWYQQALGQGPQFIFQYYREEENGRGNFPPRFSGLQFPNYSSELNVNALELDDSALYLCASSPDGTENSPLHFGNGTRLTVT.

This clonotype was observed at least ten times. The rearrangement joins TRBV4-3 to TRBJ2-7; tentatively, D is TRBD2 (6 bases). Germline V lookup: CDR1 LGHNA, CDR2 YSLEER. With 4 bases removed from V and 3 bases from J, the gap between germline ends came to 16 bases. This CDR3 region has 15 residues. The CDR3 loop reads CASSRVGGEVYEQYF. The CDR3 DNA reads as TGCGCCAGCAGCCGCGTTGGAGGGGAAGTCTACGAGCAGTACTTC.

Many counts were recorded for this clonotype. The chain has TRBV12-5 and TRBJ2-5; D remains unclear. The V gene's germline CDR1 is LGHNT and CDR2 FRNRAP. Trimming removed 7 bases from V and 3 bases from J, with 9 bases in between. The CDR3 is 12 amino acids. CDR3 sequence: CASAEFEETQYF. The CDR3 DNA follows: TGTGCTAGTGCTGAGTTTGAAGAGACCCAGTACTTC. Full variable domain (outside the CDR3, taken from reference TRBV12-5 and TRBJ2-5): DARVTQTPRHKVTEMGQEVTMRCQPILGHNTVFWYRQTMMQGLELLAYFRNRAPLDDSGMPKDRFSAEMPDATLATLKIQPSEPRDSAVYFCASAEFEETQYFGPGTRLLVL.

This clonotype was observed a handful of times. The V gene is TRBV28, the J gene TRBJ2-1; a possible D gene is TRBD2 (5 bases). Germline values: CDR1 MDHEN, CDR2 SYDVKM. V was clipped by 3 bases and J by 0 bases, with 12 bases between them. The CDR3 is made up of 16 amino acids. Written as DNA, the CDR3 is TGTGCCAGCAGTTTGGCGGGTTTGAGCTCCTACAATGAGCAGTTCTTC. The encoded protein is CASSLAGLSSYNEQFF.

This clonotype was seen at least ten times. The V and J genes are TRBV7-2 and TRBJ2-7; D remains ambiguous. The ends were cut back, 5 bases at V and 5 bases at J, with 7 bases in the middle. CDR1 is SGHTA, CDR2 FQGNSA, per germline. This CDR3 region has 11 residues. The DNA for the CDR3 is TGTGCCAGCAGCACCCTTAACGAGCAGTACTTC. Translated, it gives CASSTLNEQYF.

The V and J genes are TRBV6-1 and TRBJ2-7; D is perhaps TRBD2 (6 bases). V was cut by 4 bases and J by 6 bases, with 13 bases left in between. This CDR3 is built from 13 residues. CDR1 and CDR2 (germline): MNHNS, SASEGT. In nucleotides, the CDR3 is TGTGCCAGCAGTGGAGCTAGGAGGGGCGAGCAGTACTTC. The encoded protein is CASSGARRGEQYF.

This clonotype has more than one count but fewer than ten. The chain carries TRBV20-1 and TRBJ2-5, with 12 bases identical to TRBD2. This CDR3 has 18 residues. Germline V lookup: CDR1 DFQATT, CDR2 SNEGSKA (reference sequence). V was clipped by 0 bases and J by 0 bases; unmatched bases: 8. CDR3 in DNA: TGCAGTGCTAGAGATCGTGGGACTAGCGGGCGGTACCAAGAGACCCAGTACTTC. Translating it yields CSARDRGTSGRYQETQYF.

This clonotype appeared a few times. The chain has TRBV4-1 and TRBJ2-3, with 10 bases lining up with TRBD2. CDR3 size: 18 residues. V lost 1 base and J lost 2; bases outside the gene matches: 9. Germline CDR1 is MGHRA and CDR2 is YSYEKL. The chain's CDR3 is CASSQGWVTSGSTDTQYF. The CDR3 DNA reads as TGCGCCAGCAGCCAAGGTTGGGTGACTAGCGGGTCCACAGATACGCAGTATTTT.

This clonotype appeared a few times. The chain recombines TRBV4-2 with TRBJ2-2, with TRBD1 matching 8 bases. The germline gives CDR1 LGHNA, CDR2 YNFKEQ. This CDR3 region has 17 residues. Trimming cost V 1 base and J 1 base; bases outside gene matches: 5. In DNA, the CDR3 is TGTGCCAGCAGCCAAGTAGGCGGGACAGGGAACACCGGGGAGCTGTTTTTT. It specifies CASSQVGGTGNTGELFF.

In this sample, this clonotype turned up many times. The chain joins TRBV7-9 to TRBJ1-4; D remains unclear. V was shortened by 5 bases and J by 3 bases, with 16 bases between the two germline ends. Germline CDR1 is SEHNR and CDR2 is FQNEAQ (reference sequence). The CDR3 sequence is 16 residues long. The CDR3 DNA reads TGTGCCAGCAGCCCCATCAATAGGGCGCCTAATGAAAAACTGTTTTTT. Translation gives CASSPINRAPNEKLFF.

The chain couples TRBV12-3 or TRBV12-4 to TRBJ2-1, with TRBD2 as a possible D gene (8 bases). Trimming cost V 7 bases and J 4 bases, with 17 bases left between them. This CDR3 is built from 15 residues. The CDR3 here is CASTREGAAYNEQFF. Written as DNA, the CDR3 is TGTGCCAGCACCCGGGAGGGGGCAGCGTACAATGAGCAGTTCTTC.

This chain links TRBV5-1 with TRBJ1-2, with TRBD1 matching over 7 bases. This CDR3 region has 14 residues. V trimming: 4 bases; J trimming: 6 bases; junction bases outside the gene matches: 9. Germline values: CDR1 SGHRS, CDR2 YFSETQ. The CDR3 sequence: CASSKGQESDGYTF. As DNA, the CDR3 is TGCGCCAGCAGCAAAGGACAGGAGAGTGATGGCTACACCTTC.

This clonotype was seen many times. The chain joins TRBV6-1 to TRBJ1-6, with D possibly TRBD1 on 5 matching bases. Germline CDR1 reads MNHNS; CDR2 reads SASEGT. Trimming shortened V by 5 bases and J by 17 bases, and 16 bases separated the two germline ends. The CDR3 contains 12 residues. CDR3 region: CASSPDTQRVHF. In nucleotides, the CDR3 is TGTGCCAGCAGTCCGGACACCCAGAGAGTCCACTTT.

CDR3 coding DNA: TGCAGTGCTAGTCAGGGCGGGACGTTTCTGGAGACCCAGTACTTC. Its protein is CSASQGGTFLETQYF. The chain is built from TRBV20-1 and TRBJ2-5; tentatively, D is TRBD2 (6 bases). Trimming shortened V by 3 bases and J by 5 bases, and 19 bases separated the two germline ends. The CDR3 contains 15 residues. Germline CDR1 is DFQATT and CDR2 is SNEGSKA (reference sequence).

This clonotype was counted many times. The V call is TRBV14, the J call TRBJ1-4; tentative D call: TRBD1 (5 bases). Trimming took 4 bases from V and 8 from J, leaving 11 bases between them. In germline, CDR1 is SGHDN, CDR2 FVKESK. The CDR3 consists of 13 residues. The CDR3 is CASSRSGAEKLFF. CDR3 DNA sequence: TGTGCCAGCAGCCGGAGTGGGGCAGAAAAACTGTTTTTT.

This clonotype has at least ten counts. The rearrangement links TRBV12-3 or TRBV12-4 to TRBJ1-1, with a tentative D call TRBD1 (5 bases). This CDR3 contains 11 residues. V lost 3 bases, J lost 10 bases, and 9 bases lay in between. CDR3 sequence (DNA): TGTGCCAGCAGTTTGGGGGTCGGAGCTTTCTTT. The encoded protein is CASSLGVGAFF.

This CDR3 reads CASNLGTVSQETQYF. CDR3 sequence (DNA): TGTGCCAGCAATTTAGGAACAGTTTCTCAAGAGACCCAGTACTTC. This chain connects TRBV11-2 to TRBJ2-5; D is uncertain. This CDR3 is built from 15 residues. CDR1 and CDR2 (germline): SGHAT, FQNNGV. Trimming took off 7 bases at V and 2 bases at J, with 17 bases between the two ends.